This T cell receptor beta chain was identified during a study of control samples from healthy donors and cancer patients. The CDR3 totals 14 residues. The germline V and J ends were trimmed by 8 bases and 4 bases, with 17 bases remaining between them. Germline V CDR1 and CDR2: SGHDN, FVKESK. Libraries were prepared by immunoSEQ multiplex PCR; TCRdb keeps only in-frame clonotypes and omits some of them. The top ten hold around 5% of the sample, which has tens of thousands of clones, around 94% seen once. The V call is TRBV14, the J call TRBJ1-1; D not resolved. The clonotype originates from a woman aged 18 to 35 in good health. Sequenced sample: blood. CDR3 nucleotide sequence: TGTGCCAGCTCCCCGTTGAGGGTAGGCACTGAAGCTTTCTTT. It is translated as CASSPLRVGTEAFF.